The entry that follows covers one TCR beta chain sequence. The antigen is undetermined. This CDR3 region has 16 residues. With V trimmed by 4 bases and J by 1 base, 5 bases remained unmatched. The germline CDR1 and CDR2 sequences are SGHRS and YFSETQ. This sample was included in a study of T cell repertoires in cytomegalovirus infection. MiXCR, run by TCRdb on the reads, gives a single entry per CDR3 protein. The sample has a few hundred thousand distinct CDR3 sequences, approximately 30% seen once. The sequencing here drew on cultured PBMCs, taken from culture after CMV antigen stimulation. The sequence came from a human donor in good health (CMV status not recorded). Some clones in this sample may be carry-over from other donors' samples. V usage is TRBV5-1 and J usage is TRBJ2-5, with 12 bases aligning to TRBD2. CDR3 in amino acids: CASSQGTSGFQETQYF. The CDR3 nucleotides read TGCGCCAGCAGCCAAGGGACTAGCGGGTTCCAAGAGACCCAGTACTTC.